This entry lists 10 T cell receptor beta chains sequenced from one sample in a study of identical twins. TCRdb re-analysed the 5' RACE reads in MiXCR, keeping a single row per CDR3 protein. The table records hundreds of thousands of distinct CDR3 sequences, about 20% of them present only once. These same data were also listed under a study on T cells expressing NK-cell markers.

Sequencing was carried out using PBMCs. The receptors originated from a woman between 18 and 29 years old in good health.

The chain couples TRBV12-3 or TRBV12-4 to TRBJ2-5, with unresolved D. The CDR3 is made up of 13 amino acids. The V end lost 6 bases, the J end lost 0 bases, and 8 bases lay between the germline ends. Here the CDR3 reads CASRPINQETQYF. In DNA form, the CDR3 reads TGTGCCAGCAGACCCATTAACCAAGAGACCCAGTACTTC.

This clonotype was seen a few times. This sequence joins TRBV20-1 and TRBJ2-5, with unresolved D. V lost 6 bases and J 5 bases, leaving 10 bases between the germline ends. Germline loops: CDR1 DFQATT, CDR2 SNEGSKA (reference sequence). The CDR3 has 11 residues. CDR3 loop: CSAIRRETQYF. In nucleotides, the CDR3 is TGCAGTGCCATCAGACGGGAGACCCAGTACTTC.

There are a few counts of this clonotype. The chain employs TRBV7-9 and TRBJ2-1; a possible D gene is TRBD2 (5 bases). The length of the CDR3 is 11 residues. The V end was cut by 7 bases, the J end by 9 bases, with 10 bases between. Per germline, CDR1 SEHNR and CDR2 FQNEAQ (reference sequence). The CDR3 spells CASTTRGEQFF. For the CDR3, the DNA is TGTGCCAGCACTACCCGGGGTGAGCAGTTCTTC. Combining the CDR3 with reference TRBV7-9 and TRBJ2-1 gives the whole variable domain DTGVSQNPRHKITKRGQNVTFRCDPISEHNRLYWYRQTLGQGPEFLTYFQNEAQLEKSRLLSDRFSAERPKGSFSTLEIQRTEQGDSAMYLCASTTRGEQFFGPGTRLTVL.

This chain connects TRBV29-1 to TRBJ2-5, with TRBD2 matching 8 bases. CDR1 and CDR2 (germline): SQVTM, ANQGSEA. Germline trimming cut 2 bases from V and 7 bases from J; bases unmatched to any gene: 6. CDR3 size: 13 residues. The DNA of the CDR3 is TGCAGCGTTGAATCCGGGAGGGCCGTGACCCAGTACTTC. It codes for CSVESGRAVTQYF. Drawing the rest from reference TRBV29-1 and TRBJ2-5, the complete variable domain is SAVISQKPSRDICQRGTSLTIQCQVDSQVTMMFWYRQQPGQSLTLIATANQGSEATYESGFVIDKFPISRPNLTFSTLTVSNMSPEDSSIYLCSVESGRAVTQYFGPGTRLLVL.

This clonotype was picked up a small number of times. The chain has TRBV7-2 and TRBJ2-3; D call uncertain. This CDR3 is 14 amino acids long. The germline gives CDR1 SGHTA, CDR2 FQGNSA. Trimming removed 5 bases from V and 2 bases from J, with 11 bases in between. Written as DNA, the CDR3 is TGTGCCAGCAGCCTGACTCCGGTCACAGATACGCAGTATTTT. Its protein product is CASSLTPVTDTQYF.

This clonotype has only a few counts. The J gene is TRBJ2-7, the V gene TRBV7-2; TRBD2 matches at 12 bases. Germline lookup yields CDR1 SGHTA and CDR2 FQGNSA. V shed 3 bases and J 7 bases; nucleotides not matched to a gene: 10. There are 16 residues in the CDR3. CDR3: CASSFPLASGRAEQYF. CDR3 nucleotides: TGTGCCAGCAGCTTTCCCCTGGCTAGCGGGAGGGCGGAGCAGTACTTC.

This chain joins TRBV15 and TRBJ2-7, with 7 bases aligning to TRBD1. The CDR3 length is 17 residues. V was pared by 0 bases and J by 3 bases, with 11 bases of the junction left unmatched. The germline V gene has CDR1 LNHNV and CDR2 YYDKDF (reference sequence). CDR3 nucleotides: TGTGCCACCAGCAGAGATTGGACGACAGGGAAGAGCTACGAGCAGTACTTC. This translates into CATSRDWTTGKSYEQYF.

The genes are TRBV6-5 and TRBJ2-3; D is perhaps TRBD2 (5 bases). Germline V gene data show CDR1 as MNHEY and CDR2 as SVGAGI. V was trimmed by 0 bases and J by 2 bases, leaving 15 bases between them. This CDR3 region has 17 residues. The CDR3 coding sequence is TGTGCCAGCAGTTACTCAGGCGAAGGACTTAACACAGATACGCAGTATTTT. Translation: CASSYSGEGLNTDTQYF.

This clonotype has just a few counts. CDR3 sequence reads: CASPRGLMAGELFF. The CDR3 nucleotides are TGTGCCAGCCCACGGGGATTAATGGCCGGGGAGCTGTTTTTT. The rearrangement uses TRBV6-1 and TRBJ2-2; possible D gene TRBD2, 5 bases. Germline V CDR1 and CDR2: MNHNS, SASEGT. CDR3 length equals 14 residues. The germline V and J ends were trimmed by 8 bases and 6 bases, with 16 bases remaining between them.

CDR3 sequence reads: CASSFPGGSGSSYEQYF. The CDR3 DNA is TGTGCCAGCAGCTTCCCCGGGGGTAGCGGGAGTTCATACGAGCAGTACTTC. The chain is built from TRBV7-9 and TRBJ2-7; 9 bases align to TRBD2. The germline V gene encodes CDR1 SEHNR and CDR2 FQNEAQ (reference sequence). This CDR3 is built from 17 residues. The trim removed 3 bases at V and 4 bases at J, leaving 13 bases unmatched.